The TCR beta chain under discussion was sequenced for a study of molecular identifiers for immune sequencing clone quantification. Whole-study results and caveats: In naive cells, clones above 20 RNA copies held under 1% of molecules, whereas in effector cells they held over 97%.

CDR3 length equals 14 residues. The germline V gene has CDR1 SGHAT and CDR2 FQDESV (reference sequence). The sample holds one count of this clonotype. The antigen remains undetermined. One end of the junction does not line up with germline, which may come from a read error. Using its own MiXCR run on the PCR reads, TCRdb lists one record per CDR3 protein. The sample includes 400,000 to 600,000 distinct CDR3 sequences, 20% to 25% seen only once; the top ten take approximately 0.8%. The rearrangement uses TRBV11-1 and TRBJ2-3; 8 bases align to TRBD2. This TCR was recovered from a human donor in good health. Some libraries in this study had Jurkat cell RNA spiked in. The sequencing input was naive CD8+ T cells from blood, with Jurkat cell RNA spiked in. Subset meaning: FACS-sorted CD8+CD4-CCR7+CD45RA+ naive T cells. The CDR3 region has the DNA TGTGCCAACAGCTTGGCGGGAGGTACAGATACGCAGTATTTT. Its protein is CANSLAGGTDTQYF.